This entry lists 14 T cell receptor beta chains sequenced from one sample in a study of blood T cell repertoires in COVID-19. The assay was immunoSEQ multiplex PCR, and TCRdb's table has in-frame clones only and misses some. Of hundreds of thousands of clones listed, around 79% are singletons. Sequencing used peripheral blood. These receptors were obtained from a woman of 80 years or more with acute or convalescent COVID-19.

The V and J genes are TRBV5-1 and TRBJ1-1; D unresolved. Deletions cut 1 base from V and 3 bases from J, with 13 bases between. Germline V lookup: CDR1 SGHRS, CDR2 YFSETQ. The CDR3 extends over 15 amino acids. The CDR3 spells CASSLLAGFDTEAFF. The CDR3 DNA sequence: TGCGCCAGCAGCTTGTTGGCAGGTTTCGACACTGAAGCTTTCTTT.

This clone was counted once. The chain has TRBV19 and TRBJ1-1, with D possibly being TRBD1 (6 bases). The germline V gene has CDR1 LNHDA and CDR2 SQIVND (reference sequence). The CDR3 runs to 14 residues. Deletions cut 3 bases from V and 1 base from J, with 9 bases between. As DNA, the CDR3 is TGTGCCAGTAGTATCCAGGGGTCGAACACTGAAGCTTTCTTT. It codes for CASSIQGSNTEAFF.

The chain links TRBV28 to TRBJ2-7, with D perhaps TRBD2 (6 bases). The germline V and J ends were trimmed by 3 bases and 4 bases, with 13 bases remaining between them. Germline CDR1 is MDHEN and CDR2 is SYDVKM. The CDR3 runs to 14 residues. CDR3 region: CASSFRGGVYEQYF. The CDR3 nucleotides read TGTGCCAGCAGTTTTAGAGGAGGGGTATACGAGCAGTACTTC.

This chain links TRBV9 with TRBJ2-1; 7 bases match TRBD1. The length of the CDR3 is 16 residues. The germline CDR1 and CDR2 sequences are SGDLS and YYNGEE. V dropped 0 bases and J dropped 0; count of bases not matched to a gene: 3. In nucleotides, the CDR3 is TGTGCCAGCAGCGTAGGACAGGGACGCTCCTACAATGAGCAGTTCTTC. Translating it yields CASSVGQGRSYNEQFF.

The rearrangement uses TRBV9 and TRBJ2-5; 12 positions agree with TRBD2. The germline CDR1 and CDR2 sequences are SGDLS and YYNGEE. V shed 3 bases and J 1 base; nucleotides not matched to a gene: 4. This CDR3 region has 16 residues. The CDR3 DNA reads as TGTGCCAGCAGCGCGCCGGGACTAGCGGGCCAAGAGACCCAGTACTTC. It yields the protein CASSAPGLAGQETQYF.

The rearrangement links TRBV19 to TRBJ1-4; possible D gene TRBD1, 5 bases. CDR1 and CDR2 (germline): LNHDA, SQIVND (reference sequence). The CDR3 extends over 15 amino acids. The ends were cut back, 7 bases at V and 3 bases at J, with 15 bases in the middle. The CDR3 region is CASTDITRANEKLFF. In DNA, the CDR3 is TGTGCCAGTACCGATATAACCAGGGCTAATGAAAAACTGTTTTTT.

The chain links TRBV5-1 to TRBJ2-3, with a tentative D call TRBD2 (6 bases). From germline, CDR1 is SGHRS and CDR2 YFSETQ. The CDR3 runs 17 residues. V was clipped by 4 bases and J by 0 bases, with 18 bases between them. In DNA form, the CDR3 reads TGCGCCAGCAGCGCGGCCCTTGGGGGGACTAGCACAGATACGCAGTATTTT. It codes for CASSAALGGTSTDTQYF. Full variable domain (outside the CDR3, taken from reference TRBV5-1 and TRBJ2-3): KAGVTQTPRYLIKTRGQQVTLSCSPISGHRSVSWYQQTPGQGLQFLFEYFSETQRNKGNFPGRFSGRQFSNSRSEMNVSTLELGDSALYLCASSAALGGTSTDTQYFGPGTRLTVL.

This chain uses TRBV6-1 with TRBJ2-3; maybe TRBD1 (6 bases). The CDR3 is 18 amino acids. CDR1 is MNHNS, CDR2 SASEGT, per germline. V was cut by 4 bases and J by 3 bases, with 23 bases left in between. The CDR3: CASSASGLTQGGTDTQYF. The CDR3 DNA is TGTGCCAGCAGTGCCTCGGGCCTCACCCAAGGGGGTACAGATACGCAGTATTTT.

The chain links TRBV3-1 (or the pseudogene TRBV3-2) to TRBJ1-4, with 7 bases lining up with TRBD1. Trimming at V came to 6 bases and at J to 0 bases, leaving 7 bases not matched to a gene. The CDR3 spans 16 residues. The germline CDR1 and CDR2 sequences are LGHDT and YNNKEL (reference sequence). The CDR3, as DNA: TGTGCCAGCAGTCCGGGACAGTTAGCAACTAATGAAAAACTGTTTTTT. Translated, it gives CASSPGQLATNEKLFF.

The genes are TRBV5-1 and TRBJ2-1, with a possible D match to TRBD2 (6 bases). V lost 3 bases to trimming and J lost 4 bases, with 17 bases between them. Germline CDR1 reads SGHRS; CDR2 reads YFSETQ. The CDR3 runs 16 residues. The CDR3 spells CASSSGDGGLYNEQFF. The CDR3, as DNA: TGCGCCAGCAGCTCGGGAGACGGAGGCCTATACAATGAGCAGTTCTTC.

The rearrangement uses TRBV6-5 and TRBJ2-7; the match to TRBD1 covers 8 bases. CDR3 length equals 14 residues. V gave up 4 bases and J gave up 1 base; unmatched junction bases: 3. Germline lookup yields CDR1 MNHEY and CDR2 SVGAGI. The CDR3 sequence is CASSWTGTSYEQYF. CDR3 sequence (DNA): TGTGCCAGCAGTTGGACAGGGACATCCTACGAGCAGTACTTC.

This clone was counted only a few times. The J gene is TRBJ1-5, the V gene TRBV2; D is unclear. CDR1 and CDR2 from the germline V gene are SNHLY and FYNNEI. This CDR3 has 15 residues. V was shortened by 7 bases and J by 2 bases, with 15 bases between the two germline ends. In DNA form, the CDR3 reads TGTGCCAGCATGCGAGGGAGACAAGGCAATCAGCCCCAGCATTTT. Residues: CASMRGRQGNQPQHF.

The gene calls are TRBV11-3 and TRBJ2-7; TRBD1 matches 10 bases. Germline loops: CDR1 SGHNT, CDR2 YENEEA. CDR3 length: 14 amino acids. J gave up 6 bases and V 5 bases, and 7 bases lay outside the gene matches. The CDR3 nucleotides read TGTGCCAGCAGCACGGGACAGGGGAGGTCCGAGCAGTACTTC. Translation: CASSTGQGRSEQYF.

This chain connects TRBV6-5 to TRBJ1-1, with TRBD1 matching 9 bases. The CDR3 has 12 amino acids. The V segment lost 5 bases and the J segment 11 bases; nucleotides outside the gene matches: 6. Germline assignment: CDR1 MNHEY and CDR2 SVGAGI. CDR3 sequence (DNA): TGTGCCAGCAGTCCAGGGACAGGGTCGGCTTTCTTT. This gives the protein CASSPGTGSAFF.